The 7 T cell receptor beta chains listed next were all sequenced from one sample in a study of PD-L1 blockade in urothelial cancer. Data came from immunoSEQ multiplex PCR; TCRdb stores just in-frame clones and leaves some out. There are tens of thousands of clones in the sample; 87% occur only once, and 7.6% lies in the top ten. Sequenced here: PBMCs, sampled around atezolizumab (anti-PD-L1) treatment. All receptors derive from a man aged 55 to 69 with urothelial cancer.

This clone was detected only once. The CDR3 DNA sequence: TGTGCCAGCAGCTTGGGAGGGGGCATGATGGACGAGCAGTACTTC. Translating gives CASSLGGGMMDEQYF. The V call is TRBV5-4, the J call TRBJ2-7; 7 bases map to TRBD1. CDR3 length: 15 residues. V was pared by 0 bases and J by 5 bases, with 8 bases of the junction left unmatched. Germline CDR1 is SGHNT and CDR2 is YYREEE (reference sequence).

The chain has TRBV5-1 and TRBJ1-2; D is ambiguous. This CDR3 has 12 residues. V lost 1 base, J lost 4 bases, and 5 bases lay in between. Per the germline V gene, CDR1 is SGHRS and CDR2 is YFSETQ. CDR3 region: CASSLSSYGYTF. The CDR3 region has the DNA TGCGCCAGCAGCTTGTCTTCCTATGGCTACACCTTC.

The V and J genes are TRBV6-6 and TRBJ2-7; 11 bases match TRBD1. The CDR3 contains 16 residues. Germline CDR1 MNHNY, CDR2 SVGAGI (reference sequence). V shed 4 bases and J 4 bases; nucleotides not matched to a gene: 9. The CDR3 loop reads CASSWTGQGGGYEQYF. In DNA, the CDR3 is TGTGCCAGCAGTTGGACGGGACAGGGGGGCGGGTACGAGCAGTACTTC.

The rearrangement joins TRBV4-1 to TRBJ1-1, with D possibly matching TRBD1 (6 bases). The CDR3 length is 19 residues. Trimming shortened V by 4 bases and J by 3 bases, and 27 bases separated the two germline ends. Germline loops: CDR1 MGHRA, CDR2 YSYEKL. The DNA for the CDR3 is TGCGCCAGCAGCCCTCCCGGGGGGACACCCGATATTGGGGACACTGAAGCTTTCTTT. It codes for CASSPPGGTPDIGDTEAFF.

The chain has TRBV29-1 and TRBJ1-3; D is ambiguous. V lost 6 bases, J lost 0 bases, and 6 bases lay in between. Germline loops: CDR1 SQVTM, CDR2 ANQGSEA. The CDR3 totals 12 residues. The CDR3 DNA reads as TGCAGCGTACAGAGCTCTGGAAACACCATATATTTT. It specifies CSVQSSGNTIYF.

The gene calls are TRBV27 and TRBJ2-5; 10 positions agree with TRBD1. V trimming: 5 bases; J trimming: 2 bases; junction bases outside the gene matches: 11. Germline V gene data show CDR1 as MNHEY and CDR2 as SMNVEV (reference sequence). CDR3 length equals 17 residues. The CDR3 DNA is TGTGCCAGCAGTCCCGAGCGGGACAGGGGTTTACAAGAGACCCAGTACTTC. Translating it yields CASSPERDRGLQETQYF.

The chain joins TRBV19 to TRBJ1-5; a weak D match, TRBD1 (6 bases). V was clipped by 4 bases and J by 1 base, with 11 bases between them. The germline V gene encodes CDR1 LNHDA and CDR2 SQIVND (reference sequence). The CDR3 totals 15 residues. CDR3 in DNA: TGTGCCAGTAGTACGACAGGCCTCAGCAATCAGCCCCAGCATTTT. Translated, it gives CASSTTGLSNQPQHF.